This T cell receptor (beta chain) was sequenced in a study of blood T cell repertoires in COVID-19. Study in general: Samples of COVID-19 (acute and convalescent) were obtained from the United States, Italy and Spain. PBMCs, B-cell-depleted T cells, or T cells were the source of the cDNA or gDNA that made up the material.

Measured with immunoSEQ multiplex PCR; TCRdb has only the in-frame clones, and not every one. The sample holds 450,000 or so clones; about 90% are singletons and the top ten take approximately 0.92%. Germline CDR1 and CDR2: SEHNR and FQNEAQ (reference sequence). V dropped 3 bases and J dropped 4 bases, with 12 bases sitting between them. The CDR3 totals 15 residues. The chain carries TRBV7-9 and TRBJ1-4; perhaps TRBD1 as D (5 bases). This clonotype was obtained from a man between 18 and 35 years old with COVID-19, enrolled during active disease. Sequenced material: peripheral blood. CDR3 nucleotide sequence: TGTGCCAGCAGCTTCCCGGAGGGGAGTAATGAAAAACTGTTTTTT. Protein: CASSFPEGSNEKLFF.